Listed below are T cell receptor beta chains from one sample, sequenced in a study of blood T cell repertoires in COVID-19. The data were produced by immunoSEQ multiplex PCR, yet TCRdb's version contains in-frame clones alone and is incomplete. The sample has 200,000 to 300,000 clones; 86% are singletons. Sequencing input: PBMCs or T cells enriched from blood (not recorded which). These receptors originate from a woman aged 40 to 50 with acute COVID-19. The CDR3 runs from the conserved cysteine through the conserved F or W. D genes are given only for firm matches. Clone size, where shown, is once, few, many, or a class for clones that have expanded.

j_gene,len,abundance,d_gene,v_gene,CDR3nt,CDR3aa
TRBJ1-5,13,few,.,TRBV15,TGTGCCACCAGCGTGCAGGGAGGTCAGCCCCAGCATTTT,CATSVQGGQPQHF
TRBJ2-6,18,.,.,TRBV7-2,TGTGCCAGCAGCCCGGGTCCTAGCGCGCCCCGGGGGGCCAACGTCCTGACTTTC,CASSPGPSAPRGANVLTF
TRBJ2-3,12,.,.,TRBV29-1,TGCAGCGTTGAAACGGGCACAGATACGCAGTATTTT,CSVETGTDTQYF
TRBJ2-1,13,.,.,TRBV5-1,TGCGCCAGCAGTATCGCGGGCCTCAATGAGCAGTTCTTC,CASSIAGLNEQFF
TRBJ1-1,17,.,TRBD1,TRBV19,TGTGCCAGTATGGTTAGTGGGACAGGGGCCTGGAACACTGAAGCTTTCTTT,CASMVSGTGAWNTEAFF
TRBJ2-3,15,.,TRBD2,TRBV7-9,TGTGCCAGCAGCCTCGGACTAGCGAGCACAGATACGCAGTATTTT,CASSLGLASTDTQYF
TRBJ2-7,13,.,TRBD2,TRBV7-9,TGTGCCAGCAGCCCAAATAGCGGGTACGAGCAGTACTTC,CASSPNSGYEQYF
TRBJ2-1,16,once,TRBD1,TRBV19,TGTGCCAGTAGTATTAGACAGGGGGGTGGACACAATGAGCAGTTCTTC,CASSIRQGGGHNEQFF
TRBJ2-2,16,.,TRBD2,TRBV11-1,TGTGCCAGCAGCTACGGACTAGCGGGCGTCACCGGGGAGCTGTTTTTT,CASSYGLAGVTGELFF
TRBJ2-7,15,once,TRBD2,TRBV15,TGTGCCACCAGCAGAGAGGGTAGCGGGATTTACGAGCAGTACTTC,CATSREGSGIYEQYF
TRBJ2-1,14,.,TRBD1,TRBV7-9,TGTGCCAGCAGCCTAGACAGGGACTACAATGAGCAGTTCTTC,CASSLDRDYNEQFF
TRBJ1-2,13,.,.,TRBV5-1,TGCGCCAGCAGCTTGGGTGGGGCCTATGGCTACACCTTC,CASSLGGAYGYTF
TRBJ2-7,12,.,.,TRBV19,TGTGCCAGTAGTATAGGGGCCTCCGAGCAGTACTTC,CASSIGASEQYF
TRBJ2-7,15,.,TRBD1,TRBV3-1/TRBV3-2,TGTGCCAGCAGCCGACAGGGGGCGAGCTCCTACGAGCAGTACTTC,CASSRQGASSYEQYF
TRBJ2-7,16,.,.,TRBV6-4,TGTGCCAGCAGACAATCCCCTCCACGACACAATTACGAGCAGTACTTC,CASRQSPPRHNYEQYF
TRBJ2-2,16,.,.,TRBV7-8,TGTGCCAGCAGCTCCCGTGGGCGTGATGGCACCGGGGAGCTGTTTTTT,CASSSRGRDGTGELFF
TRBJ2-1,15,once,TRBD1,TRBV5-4,TGTGCCAGCAGCCACACAGGGGTTGCCTACAATGAGCAGTTCTTC,CASSHTGVAYNEQFF
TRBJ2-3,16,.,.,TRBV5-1,TGCGCCAGCAGCTTGGGGGACTTTCCCCCGGCGGATACGCAGTATTTT,CASSLGDFPPADTQYF
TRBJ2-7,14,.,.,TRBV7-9,TGTGCCAGCAGCTTATCAGAGGGATCCGACGAGCAGTACTTC,CASSLSEGSDEQYF
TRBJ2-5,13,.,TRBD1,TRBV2,TGTGCCAGCAGCCCGGGACAGCAAGAGACCCAGTACTTC,CASSPGQQETQYF
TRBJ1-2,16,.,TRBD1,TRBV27,TGTGCCAGCAAACAAAATGGACAGGGAAGGTCCTGGGGCTACACCTTC,CASKQNGQGRSWGYTF
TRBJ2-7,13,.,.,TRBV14,TGTGCCAGCAGCCAAATGGCCACCCACGAGCAGTACTTC,CASSQMATHEQYF
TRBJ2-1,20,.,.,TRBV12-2,TGTGCAAGTCGCTTAGGCGTCAATGACTCTAGCGGGCCTTACTACAATGAGCAGTTCTTC,CASRLGVNDSSGPYYNEQFF
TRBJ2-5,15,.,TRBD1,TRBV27,TGTGCCAGCAGTTCCGGGACAGGGGGCGGGGAGACCCAGTACTTC,CASSSGTGGGETQYF
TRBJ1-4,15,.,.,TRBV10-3,TGTGCCATCAGTGAGAGTGCGGGGCAATACGAAAAACTGTTTTTT,CAISESAGQYEKLFF
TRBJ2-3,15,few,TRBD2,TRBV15,TGTGCCACCAGCAGAGGAGCGGGATCCACAGATACGCAGTATTTT,CATSRGAGSTDTQYF
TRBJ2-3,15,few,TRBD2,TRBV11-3,TGTGCCAGCAGCTTAGGACTAGCCAGCACAGATACGCAGTATTTT,CASSLGLASTDTQYF
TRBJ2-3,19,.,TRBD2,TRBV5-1,TGCGCCAGCAGCCCCGTGTTCGGGACTAGCGGGAGTTCCTCAGATACGCAGTATTTT,CASSPVFGTSGSSSDTQYF
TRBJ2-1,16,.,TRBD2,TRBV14,TGTGCCAGCAGCCAAGGCTCTAGCGGATCCTACAATGAGCAGTTCTTC,CASSQGSSGSYNEQFF
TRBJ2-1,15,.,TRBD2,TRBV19,TGTGCCAGTAGTCAGCGGGAACTCGGAGCAAATGAGCAGTTCTTC,CASSQRELGANEQFF